This entry describes one T cell receptor beta chain. These data originate in a study of blood T cell repertoires in COVID-19. This table comes from immunoSEQ multiplex PCR, and its TCRdb copy is limited to in-frame clones, with some not included. The sample lists about 200,000 clones; approximately 87% were seen once. The specimen was peripheral blood. The receptor comes from a woman aged 50 to 60 with acute or convalescent COVID-19.

CDR3 in amino acids: CASSYEGRRNSPLHF. As DNA, the CDR3 is TGTGCCAGCAGTTACGAGGGCAGGAGAAATTCACCCCTCCACTTT. The V call is TRBV6-5, the J call TRBJ1-6; no firm D call. CDR1 MNHEY and CDR2 SVGAGI come from the germline V gene. There are 15 residues in the CDR3. With 2 bases removed from V and 7 bases from J, the gap between germline ends came to 12 bases.